The entry that follows covers one TCR beta chain sequence. Its specific antigen is unknown. No qualities accompany the bases; no much larger clone lies one base away. The germline V gene encodes CDR1 KGHSH and CDR2 LQKENI. There are 15 amino acids in the CDR3, from cysteine to phenylalanine inclusive. Only the CDR3 part of the read is kept: 45 bases, read in frame from the first base. V ends up 1 base short and J 6 bases short, with an unmatched junction base count of 5. The data are from a study of cytomegalovirus exposure and HLA in healthy donors (dated by TCRdb to the late 2010s). Context from the whole study: An earlier analysis of some 600 of the donors reported 250 to 350 Gb of sequence data and 90 million to 120 million unique TCR beta sequences obtained from about 179 million T cells. Among over 350 genotyped donors of the cohort, an average of approximately 240,000 unique TCR beta nucleotide sequences were sequenced per donor, roughly a sixth of them non-productive. In a later analysis, previously published TCR beta repertoires from several hundred donors were re-analyzed and high-resolution HLA genotyping was added so that TCR occurrence patterns could be studied. The later analysis used no new phenotypic data to find candidate immune exposures, relying instead on TCR beta sequences and their occurrence across donors. To predict cytomegalovirus infection status, the study brought together high-throughput TCR immunosequencing, statistical association of individual TCRs with disease status, and machine learning. Of the 300 to 400 genotyped donors, about 80% fell in the genetic ancestry cluster associated with self-reported Caucasian donors. Donor age, sex, ethnicity and CMV serostatus were compiled alongside the repertoire data. All discovery cohort repertoires had been generated using a single sequencing platform. The study aimed to test whether cataloging public T cell receptors could reveal signatures of past pathogen exposure. A later genetic analysis used genome-wide SNP genotypes for about three fifths of the 666 donors, treating that subset as a discovery cohort. Roughly 5 DR-DQ haplotypes were treated as single units for association and clustering because of strong linkage in the cohort. Using immunosequencing, the study profiled T cell repertoires from 500 to 800 subjects and related those repertoires to cytomegalovirus serostatus. An earlier analysis of roughly 580 of the donors used high-throughput TCR beta sequencing to judge whether each TCR beta V gene segment behaved as functional or pseudogenic. The number of donors typed differed by locus, with about 629-630 for A, B, C, DRB1 and DQB1, 522 for DQA1, 600 to 610 for DPA1, and some 470 for DPB1. Along with the approximately 650-subject first cohort, a separate validation cohort of over a hundred different subjects was used. Both class I and class II loci were covered by HLA typing, at four-digit resolution. Approximately 300 gigabases of sequencing data and roughly 81 million unique TCR sequences made up an early release that covered 500 to 650 HLA-typed donors.

The library was produced with the immunoSEQ multiplex PCR assay. The multiplex PCR relied on a mix of 60 forward primers for TCR Vbeta segments and 13 reverse primers for TCR Jbeta segments. The CDR3 region of rearranged TCR beta genes was amplified from genomic DNA by a multiplex PCR assay. On the Illumina HiSeq System, the amplified TCR beta libraries were sequenced as 87-base-pair reads. The paper's processing steps were these. A later analysis tallied around 82 million unique TCR beta chains across the 600 to 700 repertoires, and some 12 million of those chains were shared by two or more donors. Raw reads were error-corrected and collapsed into unique sequences with a nearest-neighbor algorithm that merged closely related sequences to remove PCR and sequencing errors. V, D and J gene segments were assigned by aligning CDR3 sequences to IMGT reference sequences. For a sequence to be retained, a match of at least six nucleotides to both a V gene segment and a J gene segment was required. A rearrangement was called productive if the CDR3 had no stop codons and remained in frame with V and J, and every other rearrangement was called non-productive. CDR3 was defined by IMGT convention, running from the second conserved V-encoded cysteine to the conserved J-encoded phenylalanine. Sequences without an unambiguous match to a single V gene segment were excluded from the earlier analysis of over 500 of the donors. In an earlier analysis of 587 of the donors, a V segment was called functional when productive rearrangements were above 56.7%, and segregating when the standard deviation between donors exceeded 5%. A statistical classification framework was built to diagnose cytomegalovirus status from the catalog of TCR beta chain sequences. In a later analysis, V and J genes were assigned by comparing TCR nucleotide sequences against IMGT/GENE-DB human TR gene sequences. A later analysis assigned CDR3 sequences and most-parsimonious VDJ recombination scenarios with the TCRdist pipeline. A later analysis defined each TCR beta chain by its CDR3 amino acid sequence plus V-gene family, and excluded reads lacking a unique V-gene family. To address suspected cross-contamination and a sequencing artifact, a later analysis removed a few hundred highly shared, low-generation-probability nucleotide sequences. A later analysis calculated a clonal expansion index for each public chain from normalized within-repertoire ranks of inferred template counts. Generation probabilities in a later analysis came from a VDJ recombination model fitted to out-of-frame rearrangements, and those results were checked against IGoR. A later analysis scored TCR-TCR, TCR-HLA and TCR-CMV co-occurrence with hypergeometric tests, applying a repertoire-size bias correction to TCR pairs. To estimate false discovery rates, a later analysis permuted the HLA or CMV assignments 20 times. A later analysis grouped co-occurring TCRs with DBSCAN, adding TCRdist sequence similarity when clustering within HLA-allele-positive subsets. Co-occurrence clustering excluded repertoires with fewer than 30,000 or more than 120,000 public chains, plus five with anomalous nucleotide sharing. The source is immuneACCESS, and TCRdb retained only in-frame sequences with V and J called. Part of the clones is not carried over; for the studies checked, unresolved V genes explain less than half of this, and the remainder is unexplained. V, J and clone size are those of that table, while D and trimming were read from the DNA. For this sample there are fewer than 110,000 clones; under 85% appear just once. The ten largest make up approximately 2% of the sample.

The cohort consisted of 600 or so healthy bone marrow donors. At the time of sampling, every cohort member was nominally healthy, though immune exposures that went unrecorded were likely present. The donor was CMV seronegative and was included in the group of hundreds of seronegative cohort members. Each donor provided a peripheral blood sample, and peripheral blood mononuclear cells were used for TCR beta sequencing. The Qiagen DNeasy Blood Extraction Kit was used to extract genomic DNA from the blood cell samples. Results the study describes overall, beyond this receptor: In a later analysis, 16,951 TCR beta sequences were associated with specific HLA alleles at a false discovery rate of 0.05. In a later analysis, HLA-associated TCR beta chains showed more clonal expansion and lower generation probabilities than non-associated chains that were equally common. Across donors, most TCR sequences were observed very rarely, whereas some public TCRs were present in many individuals. The authors suggested that the approach could potentially be extended to other disease states and immunological phenotypes. A later genetic analysis reported fewer N-insertions in productive TCRs among donors in an Asian-associated ancestry cluster than the roughly 650-donor mean. The only immune exposure information available for the cohort was CMV serostatus. According to a later analysis, parvovirus B19, influenza, CMV and Epstein-Barr virus appeared linked to several top co-occurrence clusters. The 87-base-pair reads could not distinguish some IMGT-functional V segments, including TRBV6-2 and TRBV6-3, so those segments were excluded. A later analysis found that most CMV-associated TCR beta chains appeared HLA-restricted, with HLA associations seemingly driven largely by CMV exposure. This cohort had only TCR beta chains sequenced, and the lack of alpha or paired-chain data limited which features could be detected. Roughly uniform sequencing depth across donors was assumed in presence/absence analyses, although this assumption may not hold. The classifier was reported to diagnose cytomegalovirus status with high specificity and sensitivity in both the original and validation cohorts. Because HLA typing was unavailable for some donors at each locus, only the typed subset was used in association tests. A further reported finding was that TCR beta sequences accurately predicted the HLA-A and HLA-B alleles for most subjects in the first cohort. Linkage disequilibrium might explain the correlated functional status among segregating V segments, but an unknown experimental factor could not be excluded. Fewer than 20 rarely observed V segments, including chromosome 9 orphons, were excluded from the earlier analysis of about 600 of the donors because counts were too low. A later genetic analysis associated a missense DCLRE1C variant with V-gene and J-gene trimming of TCR beta chains, and an independent cohort replicated the association. According to a later analysis, TCR association rates differed among HLA loci, with DRB1 alleles showing the most associated TCRs and HLA-C alleles showing the fewest. A few of the identified cytomegalovirus-associated TCR beta chains were confirmed in vitro to be specific for cytomegalovirus antigens. A group of highly shared sequence variants was considered likely to be a technical artifact of the sequencing pipeline. When HLA alleles, especially DR and DQ, strongly co-occurred, TCR associations were difficult to assign to individual alleles. A total of fewer than 200 TCR beta chains were listed by the study as associated with cytomegalovirus. In an earlier analysis of some 550 of the donors, most TCR beta V segments were observed in productive rearrangements about 90% or about 30% of the time, broadly matching IMGT annotations.

This TCR derives from a woman aged 40 to 49 in good health and CMV-seronegative. Sequencing was performed on PBMCs. The V gene is TRBV18 and the J gene is TRBJ1-4; TRBD1 fits 7 bases in the junction. This receptor has the CDR3 CASSPRQGRDEKLFF. In nucleotides, the sequence is TGTGCCAGCTCACCACGACAGGGAAGGGATGAAAAACTGTTTTTT.